These T cell receptor beta chains were read from a single sample in a study of blood T cell repertoires in COVID-19. Clones were read by immunoSEQ multiplex PCR, and TCRdb kept only the in-frame ones, dropping some. This sample carries around 230,000 clones, 88% of them seen once, and the ten largest clones take about 2.4%. Sequenced material: PBMCs or T cells enriched from blood (not recorded which). The receptors were sampled from a woman in her 30s who had recovered from COVID-19. CDR3s include the opening cysteine and the closing phenylalanine or tryptophan. The D gene is left open where the match is weak. Rows may omit the clone size; those that give it use once, few, many or a size class.

D,size,V,length,J,DNA,CDR3
NA,few,TRBV10-3,15,TRBJ2-7,TGTGCCACCTCGGACGGGGATTTATCGGGGTGCGAGCAGTACTTC,CATSDGDLSGCEQYF
NA,NA,TRBV7-2,14,TRBJ1-1,TGTGCCAGCAGCTTAAATGTAGCTGGAGGTAAGGCTTTCTTT,CASSLNVAGGKAFF
NA,NA,TRBV12-3/TRBV12-4,13,TRBJ1-5,TGTGCCAGCAGCCAAGGAGGAAATCAGCCCCAGCATTTT,CASSQGGNQPQHF
NA,NA,TRBV11-2,15,TRBJ1-3,TGTGCCAGCAGCTTAGTCGGCAGGGTTGGAAACACCATATATTTT,CASSLVGRVGNTIYF
NA,many,TRBV4-1,14,TRBJ1-2,TGCGCCAGCAGTCAAGGATCACAAACGGAGGGCTACACCTTC,CASSQGSQTEGYTF
NA,NA,TRBV9,16,TRBJ2-2,TGTGCCAGCAGCGTAAGCCAGGGTGCCGACACCGGGGAGCTGTTTTTT,CASSVSQGADTGELFF
NA,NA,TRBV11-2,13,TRBJ2-2,TGTGCCAGCAGTGGGGAGGGGGCCGGGGAGCTGTTTTTT,CASSGEGAGELFF
NA,NA,TRBV2,11,TRBJ2-7,TGTGCCAGCAGACTCTCCTACGAGCAGTACTTC,CASRLSYEQYF
TRBD1,NA,TRBV11-1,15,TRBJ2-1,TGTGCCAGCAGCCGCGGGACAGGGTCTAACAATGAGCAGTTCTTC,CASSRGTGSNNEQFF
NA,NA,TRBV4-3,15,TRBJ1-2,TGCGCCAGCAGCCAGATGTCCCGGGACTGGGAGGGCTACACCTTC,CASSQMSRDWEGYTF
TRBD2,NA,TRBV7-3,15,TRBJ2-7,TGTGCCAGCAGCTCTAGCGGGGGGTCCTCCTACGAGCAGTACTTC,CASSSSGGSSYEQYF
NA,few,TRBV19,11,TRBJ2-7,TGTGCCAGTGGACAGCCGTACGAGCAGTACTTC,CASGQPYEQYF
TRBD1,NA,TRBV7-6,17,TRBJ1-6,TGTGCCAGCAGCCCCACGCCCGCACAGGGGGATAATTCACCCCTCCACTTT,CASSPTPAQGDNSPLHF
NA,NA,TRBV14,15,TRBJ2-3,TGTGCCAGCAGCTCCATTAGCATTGCAACAGATACGCAGTATTTT,CASSSISIATDTQYF
TRBD1,NA,TRBV5-1,15,TRBJ1-3,TGCGCCAGCAGCTTGGCACAGGGGAGCGGAAACACCATATATTTT,CASSLAQGSGNTIYF
NA,NA,TRBV6-5,16,TRBJ2-2,TGTGCCAGCAGTTACTCCGGGGGTAGGCCGACCGGGGAGCTGTTTTTT,CASSYSGGRPTGELFF
NA,NA,TRBV5-1,15,TRBJ2-5,TGCGCCAGCAGCTTTAGGGGCCAATTGATAGAGACCCAGTACTTC,CASSFRGQLIETQYF
TRBD1,NA,TRBV3-1/TRBV3-2,15,TRBJ1-2,TGTGCCAGCAGCCAAGGGGACAGGGTTTCCTATGGCTACACCTTC,CASSQGDRVSYGYTF
TRBD1,NA,TRBV28,15,TRBJ2-7,TGTGCCAGCAGTTTAAGCCTGGGACAGGACTACGAGCAGTACTTC,CASSLSLGQDYEQYF
NA,NA,TRBV7-3,13,TRBJ2-7,TGTGCCAGCAGCCCGACAGGAAACTACGAGCAGTACTTC,CASSPTGNYEQYF
NA,NA,TRBV6-2/TRBV6-3,12,TRBJ2-2,TGTGCCAGCAGTTATCTCACCGGGGAGCTGTTTTTT,CASSYLTGELFF
NA,few,TRBV15,17,TRBJ2-6,TGTGCCACCAGCAGAGATGGTGTGGGAGATGGGGCCAACGTCCTGACTTTC,CATSRDGVGDGANVLTF
NA,NA,TRBV21-1,15,TRBJ1-1,TGTGCCAGCAGCATGGCAGTAATAATGAACACTGAAGCTTTCTTT,CASSMAVIMNTEAFF
NA,NA,TRBV6-5,14,TRBJ1-5,TGTGCCAGCAGGAAACAGGGAGTAAAGCAGCCCCAGCATTTT,CASRKQGVKQPQHF
NA,NA,TRBV6-1,13,TRBJ2-7,TGTGCCAGCAGTGAAGTCGCCGGCTACGAGCAGTACTTC,CASSEVAGYEQYF
TRBD1,NA,TRBV5-4,14,TRBJ2-5,TGTGCCAGCAGCCGACAGGGTTTACTAGAGACCCAGTACTTC,CASSRQGLLETQYF
TRBD2,NA,TRBV19,15,TRBJ2-5,TGTGCCAGTAGTATAGGCGATAGCGGGCGAGAGACCCAGTACTTC,CASSIGDSGRETQYF
NA,few,TRBV7-9,15,TRBJ1-2,TGTGCCAGCAGCTTGAGCGGAACCACTAACTATGGCTACACCTTC,CASSLSGTTNYGYTF
TRBD1,NA,TRBV5-6,14,TRBJ1-4,TGTGCCAGCGGAGGGACAGGCTATAATGAAAAACTGTTTTTT,CASGGTGYNEKLFF
TRBD2,NA,TRBV5-1,15,TRBJ2-7,TGCGCCAGCAGCTTGCTGAGCGGGGGGTCCTACGAGCAGTACTTC,CASSLLSGGSYEQYF
TRBD1,NA,TRBV9,14,TRBJ2-7,TGTGCCAGCAGCGTAGGACAGGGGTGGGACGAGCAGTACTTC,CASSVGQGWDEQYF
NA,NA,TRBV5-1,17,TRBJ2-2,TGCGCCAGCAGCCGTAGGCAGGACACCGCGAACACCGGGGAGCTGTTTTTT,CASSRRQDTANTGELFF
TRBD1,NA,TRBV9,18,TRBJ2-7,TGTGCCAGCAGCGTAGCTCTTTCAGGACAGGCGGAGGTCTACGAGCAGTACTTC,CASSVALSGQAEVYEQYF
NA,NA,TRBV25-1,16,TRBJ2-7,TGTGCCAGCAGTGAATTGGGGGCTGACAGTACCTACGAGCAGTACTTC,CASSELGADSTYEQYF
NA,NA,TRBV11-2,15,TRBJ1-3,TGTGCCAGCAGCTTGCAACTGATCTCTGGAAACACCATATATTTT,CASSLQLISGNTIYF
TRBD1,NA,TRBV6-5,15,TRBJ2-2,TGTGCCAGCAGTCCTCGGACAGGGGACACCGGGGAGCTGTTTTTT,CASSPRTGDTGELFF
TRBD1,NA,TRBV19,15,TRBJ1-1,TGTGCCAGTAGTAAGGCCGGGACAGGGTACACTGAAGCTTTCTTT,CASSKAGTGYTEAFF
NA,NA,TRBV6-5,14,TRBJ1-1,TGTGCCAGCAGTCCTCTGCTAGGAGGCACTGAAGCTTTCTTT,CASSPLLGGTEAFF
TRBD1,NA,TRBV9,16,TRBJ1-2,TGTGCCAGCAGCCCCAACGATGGACAGGGGAGCTATGGCTACACCTTC,CASSPNDGQGSYGYTF
NA,NA,TRBV9,15,TRBJ1-4,TGTGCCAGCAGTGCCCAGGGTAGGATGGATGAAAAACTGTTTTTT,CASSAQGRMDEKLFF
TRBD2,NA,TRBV19,15,TRBJ2-1,TGTGCCAGTAGTATGGGGACTAGCGGGGGAGGTGAGCAGTTCTTC,CASSMGTSGGGEQFF
NA,NA,TRBV6-5,14,TRBJ2-7,TGTGCCAGCAGTTACCTAGCAGGGGTACACGAGCAGTACTTC,CASSYLAGVHEQYF
TRBD2,NA,TRBV9,15,TRBJ2-1,TGTGCCAGCAGTGTTAGACTAGCGGCATACAATGAGCAGTTCTTC,CASSVRLAAYNEQFF
TRBD1,NA,TRBV19,14,TRBJ1-1,TGTGCCAGTTCCCCGACAGGGGGGCCCACTGAAGCTTTCTTT,CASSPTGGPTEAFF
TRBD1,NA,TRBV10-3,16,TRBJ1-1,TGTGCCATCAGAACCGGGACAGGGGGGCAGAACACTGAAGCTTTCTTT,CAIRTGTGGQNTEAFF